Presented here are 18 T cell receptor beta chains from one specimen sequenced in a study of shared clonotypes between healthy human individuals. Produced via immunoSEQ multiplex PCR; TCRdb's table is partial and in-frame only. The sample carries roughly 450,000 clones, 75% to 85% recorded once. Input material: PBMCs. The receptors derive from a woman aged 40 to 55 in good health. Some clones in this sample may be carry-over from other donors' samples.

The genes are TRBV11-3 and TRBJ2-1, with D perhaps matching TRBD2 (6 bases). The CDR3 is 15 amino acids. Germline-derived CDR1 and CDR2 are SGHNT and YENEEA. V lost 0 bases and J lost 13, with 19 bases in between. CDR3 coding DNA: TGTGCCAGCAGCTTAGATCCCCAGACTAGTAGAGCTCAGTTCTTC. This codes for CASSLDPQTSRAQFF.

This CDR3 is CASTVREGRVNEKLFF. As DNA, the CDR3 is TGTGCCAGCACGGTCAGGGAAGGGCGGGTTAATGAAAAACTGTTTTTT. This sequence joins TRBV2 and TRBJ1-4; TRBD1 is a possible D gene (5 bases). Germline values: CDR1 SNHLY, CDR2 FYNNEI. The CDR3 is 16 amino acids. V was shortened by 7 bases and J by 4 bases, with 19 bases between the two germline ends.

J is TRBJ2-2 and V is TRBV9, with unresolved D. The germline CDR1 and CDR2 sequences are SGDLS and YYNGEE. The CDR3 is 14 amino acids. V shed 4 bases and J shed 4 bases, with 11 bases lying between them. CDR3 sequence reads: CASSLDDFTGELFF. DNA for the CDR3: TGTGCCAGCAGCCTAGACGACTTCACCGGGGAGCTGTTTTTT.

About this clone itself: The identical CDR3 is also encoded by other nucleotide sequences in the sample. The chain carries TRBV27 and TRBJ1-5; the match to TRBD1 covers 11 bases. Germline CDR1 is MNHEY and CDR2 is SMNVEV (reference sequence). This CDR3 comprises 13 residues. V lost 5 bases, J lost 7 bases, and 1 base stayed unmatched. The CDR3 is CASSGTGGQPQHF. CDR3 sequence (DNA): TGTGCCAGCAGTGGGACAGGGGGGCAGCCCCAGCATTTT.

There are a few counts of this clone. The chain employs TRBV9 and TRBJ1-1; TRBD1 aligns across 10 bases. This CDR3 comprises 16 residues. V shed 3 bases and J 4 bases; nucleotides not matched to a gene: 9. Germline loops: CDR1 SGDLS, CDR2 YYNGEE. The DNA for the CDR3 is TGTGCCAGCAGCGCTGCCTCGGGACAGGGGACCACTGAAGCTTTCTTT. It yields the protein CASSAASGQGTTEAFF.

This clone was recorded a few times. DNA for the CDR3: TGCAGCGTTGAGGGGGATTTTAGCTCTGGGGCCAACGTCCTGACTTTC. Its translation: CSVEGDFSSGANVLTF. This chain connects TRBV29-1 to TRBJ2-6; D tentatively fits TRBD1 or TRBD2 (5 bases each). The CDR3 totals 16 residues. V was trimmed by 3 bases and J by 0 bases, leaving 12 bases between them. Germline CDR1 reads SQVTM; CDR2 reads ANQGSEA.

The chain uses TRBV30 and TRBJ1-2, with 7 bases aligning to TRBD1. The CDR3 runs to 13 residues. The germline CDR1 and CDR2 sequences are GTSNPN and SVGIG (reference sequence). V gave up 0 bases and J gave up 8 bases; unmatched junction bases: 6. DNA of the CDR3: TGTGCCTGGAGTGTCGGACAGGCGGGGGGCTACACCTTC. This codes for CAWSVGQAGGYTF.

This clone came up once. The chain combines TRBV7-2 with TRBJ2-1; TRBD2 might be the D (7 bases). CDR3 length: 14 amino acids. V was pared by 1 base and J by 13 bases, with 17 bases between. The germline gives CDR1 SGHTA, CDR2 FQGNSA. CDR3 region: CASSLGGASGFQFF. The CDR3 bases are TGTGCCAGCAGCTTAGGGGGGGCTAGCGGCTTCCAGTTCTTC. Using reference TRBV7-2 and TRBJ2-1 for the parts outside the CDR3, the full variable domain is GAGVSQSPSNKVTEKGKDVELRCDPISGHTALYWYRQSLGQGLEFLIYFQGNSAPDKSGLPSDRFSAERTGGSVSTLTIQRTQQEDSAVYLCASSLGGASGFQFFGPGTRLTVL.

The chain uses TRBV6-4 and TRBJ2-1, with D maybe TRBD1 (6 bases). V was shortened by 5 bases and J by 5 bases, with 10 bases between the two germline ends. Germline V gene sequence: CDR1 MRHNA, CDR2 SNTAGT. This CDR3 is built from 13 residues. CDR3 protein: CASSRTENNEQFF. The CDR3 nucleotides are TGTGCCAGCAGTCGGACAGAAAACAATGAGCAGTTCTTC.

This clone has ten or more counts. Other DNA sequences in the same sample also yield this CDR3. This chain connects TRBV4-1 to TRBJ2-2; D is perhaps TRBD2 (6 bases). Germline V lookup: CDR1 MGHRA, CDR2 YSYEKL. Trimming stripped 4 bases from V and 7 bases from J, with 10 bases between. The CDR3 extends over 13 amino acids. CDR3: CASSRGLFGELFF. For the CDR3, the DNA is TGCGCCAGCAGCCGGGGACTGTTCGGGGAGCTGTTTTTT.

This clone is a singleton in its sample. V is TRBV19 and J is TRBJ2-7, with D possibly matching TRBD1 (5 bases). The CDR3 spans 14 residues. Germline CDR1 LNHDA, CDR2 SQIVND (reference sequence). The germline V and J ends were trimmed by 5 bases and 5 bases, with 16 bases remaining between them. In DNA, the CDR3 is TGTGCCAGTAGTGCACAGGCCGAGGCCCACGAGCAGTACTTC. Encoded protein: CASSAQAEAHEQYF. Variable domain in full (rest from reference TRBV19 and TRBJ2-7): DGGITQSPKYLFRKEGQNVTLSCEQNLNHDAMYWYRQDPGQGLRLIYYSQIVNDFQKGDIAEGYSVSREKKESFPLTVTSAQKNPTAFYLCASSAQAEAHEQYFGPGTRLTVT.

In regard to this clone: This CDR3 is also generated by other DNA sequences in the sample. V is TRBV28 and J is TRBJ1-3, with 9 bases matching TRBD1. The CDR3 consists of 16 residues. CDR1 MDHEN and CDR2 SYDVKM come from the germline V gene. The V gene end was trimmed by 6 bases and the J gene end by 4 bases; junction bases not matched to a gene: 10. In DNA form, the CDR3 reads TGTGCCAGCAGATCCCCGGGACAGGGTTCCGGAAACACCATATATTTT. It yields the protein CASRSPGQGSGNTIYF.

The sample holds one count of this clone. The rearrangement joins TRBV7-8 to TRBJ2-1; D is ambiguous. Between the trimmed V and J ends, which lost 1 base and 0 bases, there was a span of 7 bases. Germline assignment: CDR1 SGHVS and CDR2 FQNEAQ. CDR3 length: 15 amino acids. CDR3: CASSLDSRSYNEQFF. CDR3 coding DNA: TGTGCCAGCAGCTTAGATTCCCGCTCCTACAATGAGCAGTTCTTC.

V is TRBV23-1 and J is TRBJ2-7, with D unclear. TRBV23-1 is noted as an ORF with a role that remains uncertain. This CDR3 region has 15 residues. The V end was cut by 9 bases, the J end by 2 bases, with 20 bases between. DNA for the CDR3: TGCGCCAGAGCAGCATTCCCCGGCCATACCTACGAGCAGTACTTC. It encodes CARAAFPGHTYEQYF.

V and J are TRBV23-1 and TRBJ2-5; unclear D gene. TRBV23-1 is known as an ORF, though its function is uncertain. The CDR3 sequence is 15 residues long. Trimming removed 4 bases at V and 5 bases at J, with 17 bases between. CDR3 coding DNA: TGCGCCAGCAGTCGTACGAGTTCGGTAATCGAGACCCAGTACTTC. Translated, it gives CASSRTSSVIETQYF.

V gene TRBV5-1 combines with J gene TRBJ1-3; no reliable D call. Germline-derived CDR1 and CDR2 are SGHRS and YFSETQ. This CDR3 has 13 residues. The ends were cut back, 4 bases at V and 1 base at J, with 6 bases in the middle. CDR3 loop: CASSIGSGNTIYF. The CDR3 bases are TGCGCCAGCAGCATAGGGTCTGGAAACACCATATATTTT.

On this clone itself: Compared with germline, one end of the junction differs, possibly owing to a read error. The chain recombines TRBV11-2 with TRBJ2-7, with D possibly matching TRBD2 (6 bases). Per germline, CDR1 SGHAT and CDR2 FQNNGV. The CDR3 runs to 13 residues. The CDR3 DNA follows: TGCGCCAGCAGCCAAGGAGGGTACTACGAGCAGTACTTC. Protein product: CASSQGGYYEQYF.

This clone was detected only once. The V gene is TRBV7-2, the J gene TRBJ2-3; D perhaps matches TRBD1 (6 bases). Germline values: CDR1 SGHTA, CDR2 FQGNSA. Trimming cost V 5 bases and J 0 bases, with 15 bases left between them. CDR3 size: 16 residues. The CDR3 sequence is CASSMTGATSTDTQYF. In nucleotides, the CDR3 is TGTGCCAGCAGCATGACAGGAGCCACTAGCACAGATACGCAGTATTTT.